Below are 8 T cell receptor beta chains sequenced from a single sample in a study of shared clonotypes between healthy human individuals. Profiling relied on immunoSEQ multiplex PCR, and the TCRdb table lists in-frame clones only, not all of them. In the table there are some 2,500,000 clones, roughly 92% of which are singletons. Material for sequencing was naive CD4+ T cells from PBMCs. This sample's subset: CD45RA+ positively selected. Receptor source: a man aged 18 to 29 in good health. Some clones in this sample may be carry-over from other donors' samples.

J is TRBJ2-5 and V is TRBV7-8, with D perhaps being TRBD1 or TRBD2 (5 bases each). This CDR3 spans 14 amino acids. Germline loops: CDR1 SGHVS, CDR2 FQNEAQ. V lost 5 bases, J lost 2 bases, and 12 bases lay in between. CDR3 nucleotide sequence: TGTGCCAGCAGCCGCCGGGGCCTACAAGAGACCCAGTACTTC. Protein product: CASSRRGLQETQYF.

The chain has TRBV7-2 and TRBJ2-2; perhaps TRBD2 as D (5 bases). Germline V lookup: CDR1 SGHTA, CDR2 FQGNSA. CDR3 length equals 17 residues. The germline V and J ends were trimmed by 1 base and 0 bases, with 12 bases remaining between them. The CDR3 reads CASSLVVGSTNTGELFF. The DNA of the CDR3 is TGTGCCAGCAGCTTAGTTGTTGGGAGCACGAACACCGGGGAGCTGTTTTTT.

Here the CDR3 DNA reads TGTGCCAGCAGTTCACATGACAGGGACCCCTACGAGCAGTACTTC. Amino acids: CASSSHDRDPYEQYF. The chain carries TRBV6-6 and TRBJ2-7; 7 bases map to TRBD1. The V segment lost 4 bases and the J segment 2 bases; nucleotides outside the gene matches: 8. This CDR3 has 15 residues. The germline gives CDR1 MNHNY, CDR2 SVGAGI (reference sequence).

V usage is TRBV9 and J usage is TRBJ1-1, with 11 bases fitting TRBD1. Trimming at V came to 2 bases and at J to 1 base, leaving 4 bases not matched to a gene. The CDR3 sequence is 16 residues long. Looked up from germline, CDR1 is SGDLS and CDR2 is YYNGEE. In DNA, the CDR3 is TGTGCCAGCAGCGTCGGACAGGGGGCCGGGAACACTGAAGCTTTCTTT. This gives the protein CASSVGQGAGNTEAFF.

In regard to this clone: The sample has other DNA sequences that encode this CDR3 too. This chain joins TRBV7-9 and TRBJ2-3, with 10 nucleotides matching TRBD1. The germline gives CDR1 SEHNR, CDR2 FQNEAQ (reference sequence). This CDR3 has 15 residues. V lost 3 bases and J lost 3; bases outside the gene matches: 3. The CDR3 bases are TGTGCCAGCAGCTTGGGGACAGGGGCGACAGATACGCAGTATTTT. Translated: CASSLGTGATDTQYF.

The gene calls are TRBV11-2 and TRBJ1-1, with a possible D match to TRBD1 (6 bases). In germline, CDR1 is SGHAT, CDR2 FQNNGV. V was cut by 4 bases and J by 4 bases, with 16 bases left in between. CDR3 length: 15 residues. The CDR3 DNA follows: TGTGCCAGCAGCTCGATACAGGGCCAAGGCACTGAAGCTTTCTTT. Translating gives CASSSIQGQGTEAFF.

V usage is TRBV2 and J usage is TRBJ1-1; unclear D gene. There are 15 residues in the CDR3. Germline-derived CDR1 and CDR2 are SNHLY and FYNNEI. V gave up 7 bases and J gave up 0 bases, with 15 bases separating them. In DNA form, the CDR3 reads TGTGCCAGCATGCGAGAGAAACTGATGAACACTGAAGCTTTCTTT. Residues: CASMREKLMNTEAFF.

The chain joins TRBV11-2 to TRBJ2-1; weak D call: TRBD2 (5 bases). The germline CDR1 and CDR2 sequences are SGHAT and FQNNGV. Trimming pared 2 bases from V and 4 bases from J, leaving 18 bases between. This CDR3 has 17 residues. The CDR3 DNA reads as TGTGCCAGCAGCTTATACCAGTTTTCAGCGGCGTACAATGAGCAGTTCTTC. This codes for CASSLYQFSAAYNEQFF.